This T cell receptor (beta chain) was obtained from a study of Graves' ophthalmopathy and Graves' hyperthyroidism. This clonotype has ten or more counts. The authors amplified TCR beta CDR3 regions, and they did so from RNA transcripts for repertoire sequencing. The workflow started with a first-round RT-PCR run with HTBI primers and then moved on to a second-round multiplex PCR. TCRdb independently ran MiXCR on the multiplex PCR reads; one entry per CDR3 protein. In the table there are about 340,000 distinct CDR3 sequences, about a sixth of which are singletons. From germline, CDR1 is SGHRS and CDR2 YFSETQ. With 0 bases removed from V and 4 bases from J, the gap between germline ends came to 13 bases. The CDR3 has 15 residues.

This chain joins TRBV5-1 and TRBJ1-2; D gene uncertain. Sequenced sample: peripheral blood. The TCR originated in an adult man with Graves' ophthalmopathy. The CDR3 region is CASSLEAGKIYGYTF. In DNA form, the CDR3 reads TGCGCCAGCAGCTTGGAAGCCGGAAAAATCTATGGCTACACCTTC.